This TCR beta chain is from a study of blood T cell repertoires in COVID-19. Study overall: COVID-19 samples from acute and convalescent phases originated in the United States, Italy and Spain. T cells, B-cell-depleted T cells, or PBMCs supplied cDNA or gDNA.

In the study's own analysis: Estimation of nucleated cell counts was performed using reference gene primer amplification. Using immunoSEQ multiplex PCR, the repertoire was profiled, and TCRdb retains in-frame clones only, with some absent. That table supplies the V and J calls and clone size; D and trimming were determined from the DNA. This sample has about 30,000 clones, with more than 85% found just once. Germline V gene sequence: CDR1 SGDLS, CDR2 YYNGEE. Trimming removed 4 bases at V and 3 bases at J, with 22 bases between. This CDR3 region has 17 residues. The genes are TRBV9 and TRBJ1-2; D gene uncertain. This clonotype was obtained from a man aged 70-80 years with acute or convalescent COVID-19. The sequenced sample was peripheral blood. The CDR3 sequence is CASSPAVEVQPYYGYTF. CDR3 sequence (DNA): TGTGCCAGCAGCCCCGCGGTAGAGGTGCAACCATACTATGGCTACACCTTC.